The entry below gives a single TCR beta chain sequence along with its context. This sample is drawn from a study of blood T cell repertoires in COVID-19. The CDR3 extends over 14 amino acids. The germline gives CDR1 MNHNY, CDR2 SVGAGI (reference sequence). The germline V and J ends were trimmed by 8 bases and 2 bases, with 12 bases remaining between them. Here immunoSEQ multiplex PCR was the method, and the copy in TCRdb shows in-frame clones only, minus some. The profile shows about 130,000 clones, approximately 81% of them singletons. This chain uses TRBV6-6 with TRBJ1-4; D is ambiguous. This clonotype was obtained from a man aged 60 to 75 with acute or convalescent COVID-19. The sample comprised peripheral blood. In DNA form, the CDR3 reads TGTGCCAGCGGGAGGGAGTCCACTAATGAAAAACTGTTTTTT. This codes for CASGRESTNEKLFF.